A selection of T cell receptor beta chains follows, all from one sample in a study of early stage breast cancer tumors. Data came from immunoSEQ multiplex PCR; TCRdb stores just in-frame clones and leaves some out. The sample includes about 36,000 clones, less than 80% seen only once; the top ten take 6.8%. Sequenced sample: blood. These TCRs come from a person aged 55 to 75 with breast cancer. The CDR3 runs from the conserved cysteine through the conserved F or W. D genes are given only for firm matches. Expanded clones get a size class; other rows say once, few or many, or leave the size out.

NA	NA	TRBJ1-6	TRBV7-9	CASTLWTLGSPLHF	TGTGCCAGCACTCTTTGGACCCTGGGGTCACCCCTCCACTTT
NA	TRBD1	TRBJ1-1	TRBV5-1	CASSSQDRGSAFF	TGCGCCAGCAGCTCACAGGACAGGGGATCAGCTTTCTTT
once	TRBD1	TRBJ1-1	TRBV13	CASSPINRDRGTEAFF	TGTGCCAGCAGCCCTATTAACCGGGACAGGGGGACTGAAGCTTTCTTT
few	NA	TRBJ1-1	TRBV5-4	CASSVGTHTEAFF	TGTGCCAGCAGCGTTGGGACCCACACTGAAGCTTTCTTT
NA	NA	TRBJ1-3	TRBV5-1	CASSFEAGSGNTIYF	TGCGCCAGCAGCTTTGAGGCAGGGAGTGGAAACACCATATATTTT
once	NA	TRBJ1-2	TRBV19	CASTWEGGYTF	TGTGCCAGTACTTGGGAGGGTGGCTACACCTTC
NA	NA	TRBJ2-5	TRBV5-1	CASSLKGLDQETQYF	TGCGCCAGCAGCTTGAAGGGGTTGGACCAAGAGACCCAGTACTTC
NA	TRBD1	TRBJ1-3	TRBV19	CASSNGQGPRNTIYF	TGTGCCAGTAGTAATGGACAGGGTCCCCGGAACACCATATATTTT
few	NA	TRBJ1-1	TRBV6-1	CAGTGTNTEAFF	TGTGCCGGCACCGGGACGAACACTGAAGCTTTCTTT
NA	NA	TRBJ2-7	TRBV15	CATSRDQGYPTALSEQYF	TGTGCCACCAGCAGAGATCAGGGGTACCCTACGGCGCTTTCCGAGCAGTACTTC
NA	TRBD1	TRBJ1-2	TRBV27	CASRYTGGYGYTF	TGTGCCAGCAGGTATACAGGGGGTTATGGCTACACCTTC
NA	TRBD2	TRBJ2-3	TRBV6-1	CASRARTSGSDTQYF	TGTGCCAGCAGAGCACGGACTAGCGGGTCAGATACGCAGTATTTT
once	NA	TRBJ2-1	TRBV28	CASRHGVSAYNEQFF	TGTGCCAGCAGGCATGGGGTCAGCGCCTACAATGAGCAGTTCTTC
NA	TRBD1	TRBJ1-1	TRBV19	CASTGTAGLNTEAFF	TGTGCCAGTACCGGGACAGCCGGCTTGAACACTGAAGCTTTCTTT
NA	NA	TRBJ2-3	TRBV7-9	CASSFALFTDTQYF	TGTGCCAGCAGCTTTGCCCTGTTCACAGATACGCAGTATTTT
NA	TRBD2	TRBJ2-7	TRBV2	CASSGATSGYEQYF	TGTGCCAGCAGTGGGGCGACTAGCGGTTACGAGCAGTACTTC
few	TRBD1	TRBJ1-1	TRBV2	CASSRQGASTEAFF	TGTGCCAGCAGTAGACAGGGGGCGAGCACTGAAGCTTTCTTT
NA	TRBD2	TRBJ2-7	TRBV7-3	CASSLYSGGQYEQYF	TGTGCCAGCAGTCTTTATAGCGGGGGGCAGTACGAGCAGTACTTC
NA	NA	TRBJ1-1	TRBV10-3	CAIRRDTPNTEAFF	TGTGCCATCAGGAGGGACACCCCGAACACTGAAGCTTTCTTT
NA	NA	TRBJ1-2	TRBV28	CASRPPGGRAYGYTF	TGTGCCAGCAGGCCTCCCGGGGGGCGCGCCTATGGCTACACCTTC
NA	TRBD1	TRBJ1-4	TRBV27	CASSVRQGRTNEKLFF	TGTGCCAGCAGTGTCCGACAGGGGCGGACTAATGAAAAACTGTTTTTT
once	TRBD2	TRBJ2-7	TRBV2	CASSEAPGGGEQYF	TGTGCCAGCAGTGAAGCCCCGGGGGGGGGCGAGCAGTACTTC
few	NA	TRBJ1-5	TRBV10-3	CAISEGQHSNQPQHF	TGTGCCATCAGTGAGGGACAGCATAGCAATCAGCCCCAGCATTTT
NA	NA	TRBJ2-7	TRBV2	CASIRRPDGYTYEQYF	TGTGCCAGCATAAGAAGGCCGGACGGTTATACTTACGAGCAGTACTTC
NA	NA	TRBJ1-2	TRBV7-9	CASSRRASENYGYTF	TGTGCCAGCAGCCGCCGGGCGTCGGAGAACTATGGCTACACCTTC
NA	TRBD1	TRBJ2-2	TRBV7-2	CASSLNRGRNTGELFF	TGTGCCAGCAGCTTAAACAGGGGACGGAACACCGGGGAGCTGTTTTTT
NA	NA	TRBJ1-5	TRBV30	CAWSKGYSNQPQHF	TGTGCCTGGAGTAAGGGGTATAGCAATCAGCCCCAGCATTTT
NA	TRBD1	TRBJ1-1	TRBV9	CASSTHQLGQGNTEAFF	TGTGCCAGCAGCACCCACCAACTGGGACAGGGGAATACTGAAGCTTTCTTT
once	TRBD1	TRBJ2-3	TRBV6-1	CASSDRGRSTDTQYF	TGTGCCAGCAGTGACAGGGGGCGAAGCACAGATACGCAGTATTTT
NA	NA	TRBJ1-6	TRBV6-5	CASSYWGSSYNSPLHF	TGTGCCAGCAGTTACTGGGGAAGCTCCTATAATTCACCCCTCCACTTT
once	TRBD1	TRBJ1-1	TRBV5-1	CASSWGDRGVRTEAFF	TGCGCCAGCAGCTGGGGGGACAGGGGGGTGCGCACTGAAGCTTTCTTT
few	NA	TRBJ1-1	TRBV7-2	CASSSDWNTEAFF	TGTGCCAGCAGCTCCGACTGGAACACTGAAGCTTTCTTT
NA	TRBD1	TRBJ1-5	TRBV2	CASTRDRGNQPQHF	TGTGCCAGCACCCGGGACAGGGGCAATCAGCCCCAGCATTTT
NA	NA	TRBJ1-1	TRBV6-1	CASSEGGGGYSEAFF	TGTGCCAGCAGTGAAGGGGGGGGCGGTTACTCTGAAGCTTTCTTT
NA	NA	TRBJ2-1	TRBV11-2	CASSLGPRGNEQFF	TGTGCCAGCAGCTTAGGTCCGAGGGGCAATGAGCAGTTCTTC
NA	NA	TRBJ2-1	TRBV6-1	CASSETLGSYNEQFF	TGTGCCAGCAGTGAAACGCTAGGCTCCTACAATGAGCAGTTCTTC
NA	NA	TRBJ1-2	TRBV2	CASSEFVGFNYGYTF	TGTGCCAGCAGTGAATTCGTCGGATTTAACTATGGCTACACCTTC
NA	TRBD1	TRBJ1-6	TRBV19	CASSIDALGGTAGSPLHF	TGTGCCAGTAGTATAGACGCCCTTGGGGGGACAGCAGGTTCACCCCTCCACTTT
NA	TRBD1	TRBJ2-7	TRBV6-6	CASSQGQGTYEQYF	TGTGCCAGCAGTCAAGGACAGGGGACCTACGAGCAGTACTTC
NA	NA	TRBJ2-2	TRBV6-6	CASSYMTGELFF	TGTGCCAGCAGTTATATGACCGGGGAGCTGTTTTTT
NA	TRBD1	TRBJ1-5	TRBV9	CASSPGTGTEPQHF	TGTGCCAGCAGCCCGGGGACAGGGACTGAGCCCCAGCATTTT
NA	NA	TRBJ1-2	TRBV6-4	CASSLAGTSPYGYTF	TGTGCCAGCAGTCTAGCCGGGACTTCTCCTTATGGCTACACCTTC
NA	NA	TRBJ2-7	TRBV18	CASSRSSKQGHEQYF	TGTGCCAGCTCACGATCATCAAAACAGGGCCACGAGCAGTACTTC
NA	TRBD1	TRBJ1-2	TRBV7-8	CASSPRDREYGYTF	TGTGCCAGCAGCCCACGGGACAGGGAATATGGCTACACCTTC
NA	TRBD1	TRBJ1-5	TRBV11-2	CASQRKGAYQPQHF	TGTGCCAGCCAACGAAAGGGGGCCTACCAGCCCCAGCATTTT
NA	NA	TRBJ2-7	TRBV18	CASSPLGGGDSYEQYF	TGTGCCAGCTCACCCCTTGGGGGCGGAGACTCCTACGAGCAGTACTTC
NA	TRBD1	TRBJ2-3	TRBV6-1	CASRGEPGTGQYF	TGTGCCAGCAGGGGCGAGCCCGGGACAGGACAGTATTTT
once	TRBD1	TRBJ2-1	TRBV19	CASRVDRGSYNEQFF	TGTGCCAGTAGGGTAGACAGGGGCTCCTACAATGAGCAGTTCTTC
NA	NA	TRBJ2-6	TRBV5-1	CASSPARGGNSGANVLTF	TGCGCCAGCAGCCCCGCCAGGGGGGGAAATTCTGGGGCCAACGTCCTGACTTTC
NA	TRBD1	TRBJ1-6	TRBV5-1	CASSSIQGQGKNSPLHF	TGCGCCAGCAGCTCGATTCAGGGACAGGGTAAAAATTCACCCCTCCACTTT
few	TRBD1	TRBJ1-1	TRBV18	CASSQSGGWDTEAFF	TGTGCCAGCTCACAATCAGGGGGCTGGGACACTGAAGCTTTCTTT
NA	TRBD2	TRBJ2-7	TRBV5-4	CASSPGREGYFFRQYF	TGTGCCAGCAGCCCGGGCAGGGAGGGATATTTTTTTCGGCAGTACTTC
NA	NA	TRBJ1-6	TRBV5-5	CASSRDLYNSPLHF	TGTGCCAGCAGCCGGGACCTCTATAATTCACCCCTCCACTTT
NA	NA	TRBJ1-2	TRBV7-2	CASSLGPVGNYGYTF	TGTGCCAGCAGCTTAGGTCCCGTCGGTAACTATGGCTACACCTTC
NA	NA	TRBJ2-3	TRBV7-9	CASSLAWRSTDTQYF	TGTGCCAGCAGCTTAGCGTGGAGGAGCACAGATACGCAGTATTTT
NA	NA	TRBJ1-1	TRBV27	CASSLSNGGNTEAFF	TGTGCCAGCAGTTTATCGAATGGGGGGAACACTGAAGCTTTCTTT
NA	TRBD1	TRBJ1-1	TRBV6-5	CASSARDSRNTEAFF	TGTGCCAGCAGTGCCCGGGACAGCCGGAACACTGAAGCTTTCTTT
NA	NA	TRBJ2-1	TRBV7-9	CASSLKGSGDNEQFF	TGTGCCAGCAGCTTAAAGGGGTCAGGGGACAATGAGCAGTTCTTC
NA	NA	TRBJ2-2	TRBV5-1	CASSLFAGVNTGELFF	TGCGCCAGCAGCTTGTTCGCAGGAGTCAACACCGGGGAGCTGTTTTTT
NA	TRBD1	TRBJ1-5	TRBV7-8	CASSSTGASQPQHF	TGTGCCAGCAGTTCAACAGGGGCGAGTCAGCCCCAGCATTTT